This T cell receptor (beta chain) was documented in a study of cytomegalovirus exposure and HLA in healthy donors. V shed 4 bases, J shed 7 bases, and the junction held 8 bases outside the gene matches. CDR1 is SGHKS, CDR2 YYEKEE, per germline (reference sequence). The length of the CDR3 is 16 residues. Comments on this clone: Its matching antigen is unknown.

Primers for the PCR totalled 60 Vbeta and 13 Jbeta. TCRdb's table, derived via immunoSEQ multiplex PCR, lists solely in-frame clones and lacks some. Among 130,000 to 150,000 clones listed, less than 90% were seen once. Findings of the study overall: Many donors shared some public TCRs, even though most TCR sequences were rare. Most likely, a cluster of highly shared sequence variants arose as a sequencing artifact. A later analysis showed that HLA-associated TCR beta chains had undergone more clonal expansion than equally common others.

The specimen sequenced was PBMCs. This TCR came from a boy aged 2 to 9 in good health and CMV-seronegative. The J gene is TRBJ2-1, the V gene TRBV5-5; 13 bases agree with TRBD2. CDR3 sequence (DNA): TGTGCCAGCAGCGGCGGGACTAGCGGGATGATGAATGAGCAGTTCTTC. This translates into CASSGGTSGMMNEQFF. Variable domain in full (rest from reference TRBV5-5 and TRBJ2-1): DAGVTQSPTHLIKTRGQQVTLRCSPISGHKSVSWYQQVLGQGPQFIFQYYEKEERGRGNFPDRFSARQFPNYSSELNVNALLLGDSALYLCASSGGTSGMMNEQFFGPGTRLTVL.